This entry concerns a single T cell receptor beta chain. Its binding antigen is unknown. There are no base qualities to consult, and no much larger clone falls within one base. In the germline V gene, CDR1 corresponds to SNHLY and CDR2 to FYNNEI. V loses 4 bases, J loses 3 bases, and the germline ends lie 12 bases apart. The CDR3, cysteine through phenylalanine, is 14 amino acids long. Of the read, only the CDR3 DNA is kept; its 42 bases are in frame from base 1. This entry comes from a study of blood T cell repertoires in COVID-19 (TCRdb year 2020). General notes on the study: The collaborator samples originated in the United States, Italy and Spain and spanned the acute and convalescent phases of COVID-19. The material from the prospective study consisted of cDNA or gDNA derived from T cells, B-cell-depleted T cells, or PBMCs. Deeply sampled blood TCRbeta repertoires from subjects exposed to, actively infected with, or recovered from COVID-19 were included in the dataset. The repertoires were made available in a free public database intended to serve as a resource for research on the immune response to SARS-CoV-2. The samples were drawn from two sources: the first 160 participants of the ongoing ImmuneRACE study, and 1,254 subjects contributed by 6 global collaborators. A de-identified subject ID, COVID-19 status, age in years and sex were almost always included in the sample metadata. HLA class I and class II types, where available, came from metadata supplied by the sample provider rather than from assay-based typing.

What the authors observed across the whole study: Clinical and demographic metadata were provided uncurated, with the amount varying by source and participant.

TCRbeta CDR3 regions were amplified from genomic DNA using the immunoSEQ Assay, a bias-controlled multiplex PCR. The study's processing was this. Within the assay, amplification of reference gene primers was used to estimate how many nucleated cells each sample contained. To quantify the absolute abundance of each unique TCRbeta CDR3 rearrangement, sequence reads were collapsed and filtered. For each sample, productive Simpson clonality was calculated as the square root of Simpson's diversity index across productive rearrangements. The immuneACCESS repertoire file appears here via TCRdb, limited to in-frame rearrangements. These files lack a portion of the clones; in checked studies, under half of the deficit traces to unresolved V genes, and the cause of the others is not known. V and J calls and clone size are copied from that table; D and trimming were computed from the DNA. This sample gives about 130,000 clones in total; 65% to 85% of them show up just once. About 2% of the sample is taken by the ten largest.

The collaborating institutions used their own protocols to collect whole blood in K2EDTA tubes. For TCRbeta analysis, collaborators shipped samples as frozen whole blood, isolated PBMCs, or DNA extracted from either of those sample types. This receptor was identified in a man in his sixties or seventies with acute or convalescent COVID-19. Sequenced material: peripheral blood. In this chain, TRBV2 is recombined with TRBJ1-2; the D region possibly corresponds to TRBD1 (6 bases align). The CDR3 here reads CASSAQGPHYGYTF. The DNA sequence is TGTGCCAGCAGTGCACAGGGCCCTCACTATGGCTACACCTTC.